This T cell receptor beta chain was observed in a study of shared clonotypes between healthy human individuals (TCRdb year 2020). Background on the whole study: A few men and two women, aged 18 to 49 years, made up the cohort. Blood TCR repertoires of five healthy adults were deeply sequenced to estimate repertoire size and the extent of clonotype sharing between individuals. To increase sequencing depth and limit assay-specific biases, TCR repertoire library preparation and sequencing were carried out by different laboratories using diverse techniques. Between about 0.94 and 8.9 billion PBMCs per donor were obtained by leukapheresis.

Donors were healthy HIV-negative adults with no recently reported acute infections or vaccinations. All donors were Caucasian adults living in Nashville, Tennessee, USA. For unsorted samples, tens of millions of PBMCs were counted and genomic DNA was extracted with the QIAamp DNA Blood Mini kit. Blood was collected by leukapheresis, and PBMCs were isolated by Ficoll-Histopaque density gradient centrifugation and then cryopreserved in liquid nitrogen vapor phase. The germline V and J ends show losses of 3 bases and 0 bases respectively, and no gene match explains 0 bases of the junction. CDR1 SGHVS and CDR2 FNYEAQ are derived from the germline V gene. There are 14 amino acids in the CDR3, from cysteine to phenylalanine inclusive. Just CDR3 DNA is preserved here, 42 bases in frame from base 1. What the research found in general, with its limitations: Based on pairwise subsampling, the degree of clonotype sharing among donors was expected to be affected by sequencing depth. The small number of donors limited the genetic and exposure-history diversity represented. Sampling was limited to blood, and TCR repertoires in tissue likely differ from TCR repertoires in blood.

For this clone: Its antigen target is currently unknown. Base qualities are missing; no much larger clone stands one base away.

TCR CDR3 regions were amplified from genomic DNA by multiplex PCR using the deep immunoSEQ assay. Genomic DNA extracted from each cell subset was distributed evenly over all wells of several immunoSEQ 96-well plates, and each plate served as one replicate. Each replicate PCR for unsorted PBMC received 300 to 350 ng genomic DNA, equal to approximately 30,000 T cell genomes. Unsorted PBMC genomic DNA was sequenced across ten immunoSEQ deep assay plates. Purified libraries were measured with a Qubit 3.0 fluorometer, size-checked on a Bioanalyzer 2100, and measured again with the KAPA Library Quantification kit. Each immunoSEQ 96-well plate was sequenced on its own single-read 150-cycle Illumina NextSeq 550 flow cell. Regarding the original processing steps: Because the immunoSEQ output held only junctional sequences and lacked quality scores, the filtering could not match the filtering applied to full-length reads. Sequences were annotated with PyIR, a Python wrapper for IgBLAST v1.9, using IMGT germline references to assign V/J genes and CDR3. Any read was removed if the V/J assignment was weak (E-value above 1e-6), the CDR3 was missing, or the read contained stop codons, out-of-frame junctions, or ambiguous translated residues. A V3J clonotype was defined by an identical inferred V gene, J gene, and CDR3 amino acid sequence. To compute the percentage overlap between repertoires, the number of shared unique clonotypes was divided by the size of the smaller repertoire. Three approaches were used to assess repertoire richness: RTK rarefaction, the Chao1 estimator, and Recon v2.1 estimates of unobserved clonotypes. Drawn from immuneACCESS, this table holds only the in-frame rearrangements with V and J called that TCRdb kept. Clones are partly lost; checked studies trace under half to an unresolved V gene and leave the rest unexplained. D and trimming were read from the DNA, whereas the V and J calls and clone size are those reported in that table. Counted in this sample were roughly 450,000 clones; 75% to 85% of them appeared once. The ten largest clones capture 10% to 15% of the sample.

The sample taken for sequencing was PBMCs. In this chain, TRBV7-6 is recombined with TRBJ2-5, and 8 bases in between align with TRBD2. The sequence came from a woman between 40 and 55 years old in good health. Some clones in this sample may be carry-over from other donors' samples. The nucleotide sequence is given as TGTGCCAGCAGCTTTAGCGGGAACCAAGAGACCCAGTACTTC. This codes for CASSFSGNQETQYF. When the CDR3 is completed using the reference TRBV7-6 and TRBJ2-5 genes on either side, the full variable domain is GAGVSQSPRYKVTKRGQDVALRCDPISGHVSLYWYRQALGQGPEFLTYFNYEAQQDKSGLPNDRFSAERPEGSISTLTIQRTEQRDSAMYRCASSFSGNQETQYFGPGTRLLVL.